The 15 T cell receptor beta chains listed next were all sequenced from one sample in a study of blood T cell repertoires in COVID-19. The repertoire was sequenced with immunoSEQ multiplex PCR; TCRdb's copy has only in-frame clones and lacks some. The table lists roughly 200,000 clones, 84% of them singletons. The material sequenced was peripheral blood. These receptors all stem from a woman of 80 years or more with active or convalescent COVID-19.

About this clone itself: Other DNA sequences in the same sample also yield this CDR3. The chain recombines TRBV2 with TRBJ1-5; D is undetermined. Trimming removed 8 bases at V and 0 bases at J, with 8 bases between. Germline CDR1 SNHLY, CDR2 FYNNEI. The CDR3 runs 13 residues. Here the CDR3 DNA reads TGTGCCAGCGGCACAGTTAGCAATCAGCCCCAGCATTTT. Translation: CASGTVSNQPQHF.

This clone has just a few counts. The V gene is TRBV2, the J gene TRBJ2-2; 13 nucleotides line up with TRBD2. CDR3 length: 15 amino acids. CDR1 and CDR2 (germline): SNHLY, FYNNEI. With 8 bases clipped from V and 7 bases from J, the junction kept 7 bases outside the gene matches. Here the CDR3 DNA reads TGTGCCAGCCGAGGACTAGCGGGAGAGGTCGGGGAGCTGTTTTTT. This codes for CASRGLAGEVGELFF.

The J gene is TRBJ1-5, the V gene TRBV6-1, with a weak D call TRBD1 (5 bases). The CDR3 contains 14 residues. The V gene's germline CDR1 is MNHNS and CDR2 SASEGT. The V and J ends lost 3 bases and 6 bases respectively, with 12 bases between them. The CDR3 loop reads CASSDGGWGQPQHF. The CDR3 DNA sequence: TGTGCCAGCAGTGACGGGGGGTGGGGTCAGCCCCAGCATTTT.

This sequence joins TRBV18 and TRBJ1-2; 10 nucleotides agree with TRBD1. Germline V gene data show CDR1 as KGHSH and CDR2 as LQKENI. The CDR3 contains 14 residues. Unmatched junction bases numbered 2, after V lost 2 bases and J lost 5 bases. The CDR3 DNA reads TGTGCCAGCTCACCAACGGACAGGGGGTATGGCTACACCTTC. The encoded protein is CASSPTDRGYGYTF.

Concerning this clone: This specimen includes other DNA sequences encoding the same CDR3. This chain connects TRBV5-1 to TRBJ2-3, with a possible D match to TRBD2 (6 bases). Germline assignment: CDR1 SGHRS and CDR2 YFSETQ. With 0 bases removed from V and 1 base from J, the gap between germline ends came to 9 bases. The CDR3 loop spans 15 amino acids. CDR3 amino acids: CASSLVSGGTDTQYF. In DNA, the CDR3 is TGCGCCAGCAGCTTGGTTAGCGGAGGCACAGATACGCAGTATTTT.

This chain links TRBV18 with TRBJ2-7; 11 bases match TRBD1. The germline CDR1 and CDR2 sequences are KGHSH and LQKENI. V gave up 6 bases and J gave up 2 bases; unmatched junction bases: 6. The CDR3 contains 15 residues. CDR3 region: CASSPGQGGAYEQYF. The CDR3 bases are TGTGCCAGCTCTCCGGGACAGGGGGGCGCCTACGAGCAGTACTTC.

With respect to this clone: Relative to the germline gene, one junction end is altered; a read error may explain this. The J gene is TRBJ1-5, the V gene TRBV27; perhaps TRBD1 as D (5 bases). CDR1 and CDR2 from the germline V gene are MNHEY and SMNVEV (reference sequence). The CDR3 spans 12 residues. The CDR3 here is CARKFFREPPHF. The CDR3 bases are TGTGCCAGAAAATTTTTCAGGGAACCCCCGCATTTT.

The CDR3 region has the DNA TGCGCCAGCAGCAGCCAAAAGCACGTTTTTAATGAAAAACTGTTTTTT. This sequence encodes CASSSQKHVFNEKLFF. The chain carries TRBV4-3 and TRBJ1-4, with D uncertain. CDR1 LGHNA and CDR2 YSLEER come from the germline V gene. The CDR3 sequence is 16 residues long. V lost 5 bases to trimming and J lost 4 bases, with 17 bases between them.

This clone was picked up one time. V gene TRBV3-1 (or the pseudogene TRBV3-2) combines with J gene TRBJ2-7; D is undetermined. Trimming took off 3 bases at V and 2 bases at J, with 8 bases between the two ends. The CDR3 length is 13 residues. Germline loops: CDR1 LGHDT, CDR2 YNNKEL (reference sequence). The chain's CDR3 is CASSHPRTYEQYF. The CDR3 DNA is TGTGCCAGCAGCCACCCGAGAACCTACGAGCAGTACTTC.

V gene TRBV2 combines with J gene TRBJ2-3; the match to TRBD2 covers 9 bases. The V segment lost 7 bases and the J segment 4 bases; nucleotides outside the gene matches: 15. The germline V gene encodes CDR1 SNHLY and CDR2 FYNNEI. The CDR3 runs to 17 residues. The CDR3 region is CASNLLGGGAGADTQYF. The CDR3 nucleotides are TGTGCCAGCAACCTCCTGGGCGGGGGGGCCGGTGCAGATACGCAGTATTTT.

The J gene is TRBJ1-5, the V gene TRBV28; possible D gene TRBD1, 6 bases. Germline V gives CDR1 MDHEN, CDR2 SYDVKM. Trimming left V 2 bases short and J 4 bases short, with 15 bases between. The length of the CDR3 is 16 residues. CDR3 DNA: TGTGCCAGCAGTTTAATATACACAGGGAGAAATCAGCCCCAGCATTTT. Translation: CASSLIYTGRNQPQHF.

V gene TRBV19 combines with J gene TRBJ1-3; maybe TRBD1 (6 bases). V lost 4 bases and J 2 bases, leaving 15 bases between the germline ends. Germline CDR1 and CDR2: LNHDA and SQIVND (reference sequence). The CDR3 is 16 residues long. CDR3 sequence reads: CASSNGQPGAGNTIYF. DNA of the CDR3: TGTGCCAGTAGTAACGGACAACCAGGGGCTGGAAACACCATATATTTT.

CDR3 loop: CASSPAQGLNQPQHF. The CDR3 region has the DNA TGTGCCAGCTCACCGGCACAGGGGCTCAATCAGCCCCAGCATTTT. The rearrangement links TRBV18 to TRBJ1-5, with TRBD1 identical over 7 bases. This CDR3 is built from 15 residues. V lost 3 bases and J lost 3; bases outside the gene matches: 5. Germline CDR1 KGHSH, CDR2 LQKENI.

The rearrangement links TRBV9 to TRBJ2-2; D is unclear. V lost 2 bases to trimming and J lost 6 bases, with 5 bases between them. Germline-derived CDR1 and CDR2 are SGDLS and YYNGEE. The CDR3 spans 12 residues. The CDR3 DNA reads TGTGCCAGCAGCGTCCCCTCCGGGGAGCTGTTTTTT. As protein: CASSVPSGELFF.

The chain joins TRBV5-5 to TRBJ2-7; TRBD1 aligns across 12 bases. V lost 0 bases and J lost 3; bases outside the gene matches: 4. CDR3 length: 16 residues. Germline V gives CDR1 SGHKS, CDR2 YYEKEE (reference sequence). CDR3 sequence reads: CASSLGGTGGFYEQYF. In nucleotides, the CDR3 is TGTGCCAGCAGCTTGGGCGGGACAGGGGGCTTCTACGAGCAGTACTTC.